The 25 T cell receptor beta chains given below trace back to one sample, sequenced in a study of early T cells in non-severe SARS-CoV-2 infection. MiXCR was run by TCRdb on the 5' RACE reads, yielding one entry per CDR3 protein. This table holds more than 50,000 distinct CDR3 sequences, approximately 13% found once. Sequencing used whole blood, obtained at baseline. Source of these receptors: an adult who was a healthcare worker with PCR-confirmed SARS-CoV-2 infection or an uninfected control (not recorded which).

Only a few counts were recorded for this clonotype. The V call is TRBV19, the J call TRBJ2-1; D not resolved. The CDR3 covers 15 residues. Germline-derived CDR1 and CDR2 are LNHDA and SQIVND (reference sequence). V was cut by 4 bases and J by 4 bases, with 14 bases left in between. The CDR3 bases are TGTGCCAGTAGTACAACCAACCAGGAATACAATGAGCAGTTCTTC. Translation: CASSTTNQEYNEQFF.

This clonotype was detected only a few times. This chain joins TRBV9 and TRBJ2-7, with 8 bases aligning to TRBD1. This CDR3 comprises 14 residues. Germline V gives CDR1 SGDLS, CDR2 YYNGEE. Trimming cost V 0 bases and J 4 bases; bases outside gene matches: 3. This CDR3 reads CASSVAQGAYEQYF. CDR3 sequence (DNA): TGTGCCAGCAGCGTAGCTCAGGGGGCTTACGAGCAGTACTTC.

This clonotype was counted a few times. The V gene is TRBV20-1, the J gene TRBJ2-3, with D uncertain. V shed 0 bases and J shed 1 base, with 11 bases lying between them. The CDR3 consists of 15 residues. The germline V gene encodes CDR1 DFQATT and CDR2 SNEGSKA (reference sequence). CDR3: CSARDLRSGTDTQYF. Written as DNA, the CDR3 is TGCAGTGCTAGAGATCTCCGGTCGGGCACAGATACGCAGTATTTT.

This clonotype has just a few counts. Germline is not matched at one junction end, which may reflect a read error. The chain carries TRBV20-1 and TRBJ1-6; no firm D call. CDR3 length: 11 amino acids. Per the germline V gene, CDR1 is DFQATT and CDR2 is SNEGSKA (reference sequence). The CDR3 protein is CSARELGPGYF. CDR3 DNA: TGCAGTGCTAGAGAACTCGGACCTGGCTACTTT.

This clonotype was seen a few times. The chain has TRBV6-5 and TRBJ1-1; D not resolved. Germline V lookup: CDR1 MNHEY, CDR2 SVGAGI. The ends were cut back, 7 bases at V and 1 base at J, with 16 bases in the middle. The CDR3 is made up of 15 amino acids. The CDR3 region has the DNA TGTGCCAGCACCCGGACCCTCTTTCAGAACACTGAAGCTTTCTTT. Amino acid sequence: CASTRTLFQNTEAFF.

The rearrangement links TRBV29-1 to TRBJ2-5; no definite D call. This CDR3 has 12 residues. The V and J ends lost 3 bases and 5 bases respectively, with 10 bases between them. The germline V gene has CDR1 SQVTM and CDR2 ANQGSEA. Written as DNA, the CDR3 is TGCAGCGTTGATGCAGGAAGGGAGACCCAGTACTTC. Translated, it gives CSVDAGRETQYF. The whole variable domain, filled in from reference TRBV29-1 and TRBJ2-5, reads SAVISQKPSRDICQRGTSLTIQCQVDSQVTMMFWYRQQPGQSLTLIATANQGSEATYESGFVIDKFPISRPNLTFSTLTVSNMSPEDSSIYLCSVDAGRETQYFGPGTRLLVL.

This clonotype has only a few counts. This chain connects TRBV20-1 to TRBJ1-1; 7 nucleotides line up with TRBD1. The CDR3 is 13 residues long. The ends lost 3 bases at V and 1 base at J; junction bases unmatched: 2. CDR1 and CDR2 from the germline V gene are DFQATT and SNEGSKA (reference sequence). The CDR3 DNA reads as TGCAGTGCTAGGTGGGACAGGAACACTGAAGCTTTCTTT. Its translation: CSARWDRNTEAFF.

This clonotype appeared a few times. This sequence joins TRBV6-5 and TRBJ1-2; no reliable D call. Germline V gene data show CDR1 as MNHEY and CDR2 as SVGAGI. The CDR3 extends over 13 amino acids. Trimming took off 0 bases at V and 6 bases at J, with 8 bases between the two ends. The CDR3 DNA reads TGTGCCAGCAGTTACTCGATGGGGAATGGCTACACCTTC. Its translation: CASSYSMGNGYTF.

V gene TRBV7-2 combines with J gene TRBJ2-1; unclear D gene. The CDR3 spans 13 residues. CDR1 SGHTA and CDR2 FQGNSA come from the germline V gene. Trimming took off 0 bases at V and 9 bases at J, with 9 bases between the two ends. This CDR3 is CASSLAVPGEQFF. CDR3 DNA: TGTGCCAGCAGCTTAGCGGTACCCGGTGAGCAGTTCTTC.

This clonotype was found a few times. J is TRBJ2-1 and V is TRBV19; D is undetermined. There are 13 residues in the CDR3. Trimming cost V 4 bases and J 9 bases, with 13 bases left between them. Germline V gives CDR1 LNHDA, CDR2 SQIVND (reference sequence). CDR3 bases: TGTGCCAGTAGTAGGATGGCGGTGAGTGAGCAGTTCTTC. It is translated as CASSRMAVSEQFF.

This clonotype was seen repeatedly, ten times or more. CDR3 sequence reads: CASSLSQLRSYNEQFF. CDR3 in DNA: TGTGCCAGCAGCTTGTCACAACTTCGCTCCTACAATGAGCAGTTCTTC. The chain joins TRBV11-2 to TRBJ2-1; D not certain. The CDR3 has 16 amino acids. V was pared by 3 bases and J by 0 bases, with 12 bases between. The germline CDR1 and CDR2 sequences are SGHAT and FQNNGV.

This clonotype was recorded a few times. This rearrangement joins TRBV19 to TRBJ2-1, with unresolved D. Per germline, CDR1 LNHDA and CDR2 SQIVND (reference sequence). V shed 5 bases and J shed 5 bases, with 16 bases lying between them. CDR3 length: 15 residues. DNA of the CDR3: TGTGCCAGTAGTCCCTTCCGCGGTGGGAACAATGAGCAGTTCTTC. It specifies CASSPFRGGNNEQFF.

This clonotype was seen only a few times. V is TRBV11-3 and J is TRBJ2-7, with D perhaps TRBD2 (6 bases). The ends were cut back, 0 bases at V and 9 bases at J, with 15 bases in the middle. This CDR3 contains 14 residues. CDR1 SGHNT and CDR2 YENEEA come from the germline V gene. CDR3 DNA sequence: TGTGCCAGCAGCTTAGATCGGGCGGGGAGTGTGCAGTACTTC. Protein: CASSLDRAGSVQYF.

This clonotype has ten or more counts. The chain couples TRBV27 to TRBJ2-2; the D call may be TRBD1 or TRBD2 (6 bases each). There are 13 residues in the CDR3. With 6 bases removed from V and 5 bases from J, the gap between germline ends came to 10 bases. Germline assignment: CDR1 MNHEY and CDR2 SMNVEV (reference sequence). The CDR3 DNA reads TGTGCCAGCAGCCGGAGGGGGACCGGGGAGCTGTTTTTT. Protein: CASSRRGTGELFF.

The CDR3 region is CASSVPGEQFF. The CDR3 DNA sequence: TGTGCCAGCAGTGTCCCAGGGGAGCAGTTCTTC. The rearrangement joins TRBV2 to TRBJ2-1, with D tentatively TRBD1 (5 bases). Germline values: CDR1 SNHLY, CDR2 FYNNEI. The CDR3 totals 11 residues. V was cut by 4 bases and J by 10 bases, with 8 bases left in between.

V is TRBV10-3 and J is TRBJ2-3, with a weak D call TRBD2 (5 bases). The CDR3 is 14 residues long. Germline V gene data show CDR1 as ENHRY and CDR2 as SYGVKD. V shed 4 bases and J shed 5 bases, with 13 bases lying between them. CDR3 sequence reads: CAISGNLEGDTQYF. In nucleotides, the CDR3 is TGTGCCATCAGTGGAAACCTTGAGGGAGATACGCAGTATTTT.

This chain links TRBV14 with TRBJ1-1; D call uncertain. This CDR3 region has 14 residues. CDR1 and CDR2 (germline): SGHDN, FVKESK. V gave up 4 bases and J gave up 0 bases, with 9 bases separating them. The CDR3 sequence is CASSPPGMNTEAFF. The CDR3 DNA reads as TGTGCCAGCAGCCCCCCAGGTATGAACACTGAAGCTTTCTTT.

This rearrangement joins TRBV19 to TRBJ2-1; no firm D call. CDR3 length: 14 amino acids. Per the germline V gene, CDR1 is LNHDA and CDR2 is SQIVND (reference sequence). Deletions cut 3 bases from V and 7 bases from J, with 13 bases between. The CDR3 DNA reads as TGTGCCAGTAGTATTATTTCGACCGCAAATGAGCAGTTCTTC. Encoded protein: CASSIISTANEQFF.

There are many counts of this clonotype. The genes are TRBV20-1 and TRBJ1-1; 9 nucleotides agree with TRBD1. This CDR3 has 14 amino acids. Germline-derived CDR1 and CDR2 are DFQATT and SNEGSKA (reference sequence). V lost 3 bases to trimming and J lost 7 bases; unmatched junction nucleotides: 9. Here the CDR3 reads CSARTGGGVGEAFF. In DNA, the CDR3 is TGCAGTGCTAGGACAGGGGGAGGCGTCGGTGAAGCTTTCTTT.

This clonotype has just a few counts. V is TRBV29-1 and J is TRBJ2-1, with D possibly called TRBD1 or TRBD2 (5 bases each). The length of the CDR3 is 12 residues. Germline CDR1 is SQVTM and CDR2 is ANQGSEA. Trimming removed 8 bases from V and 4 bases from J, with 12 bases in between. CDR3 protein: CSLRGAYNEQFF. The CDR3 DNA follows: TGCAGCTTAAGGGGAGCATACAATGAGCAGTTCTTC.

This clonotype has more than one count but fewer than ten. The chain links TRBV24-1 to TRBJ2-7; D is unresolved. V shed 0 bases and J shed 2 bases, with 10 bases lying between them. The length of the CDR3 is 15 residues. Germline values: CDR1 KGHDR, CDR2 SFDVKD. CDR3 amino acids: CATSDLREETYEQYF. The CDR3 DNA reads as TGTGCCACCAGTGATTTGAGGGAAGAAACCTACGAGCAGTACTTC.

A few counts support this clonotype. For the CDR3, the DNA is TGTGCCAGCAGTTTGGGCAATCAGCCCCAGCATTTT. Its translation is CASSLGNQPQHF. The chain couples TRBV6-2 or TRBV6-3 to TRBJ1-5, with no clear D. The CDR3 is 12 residues long. Per the germline V gene, CDR1 is MNHEY and CDR2 is SVGEGT. V was trimmed by 4 bases and J by 2 bases, leaving 3 bases between them.

The genes are TRBV28 and TRBJ2-1, with D possibly being TRBD2 (5 bases). Germline values: CDR1 MDHEN, CDR2 SYDVKM. V was clipped by 10 bases and J by 6 bases, with 16 bases between them. The CDR3 contains 13 residues. The CDR3 DNA is TGTGCCATCGGTCCCCCTCGGGGCAATGAGCAGTTCTTC. Protein sequence: CAIGPPRGNEQFF.

The chain combines TRBV3-1 with TRBJ2-5; D unclear. Trimming left V 2 bases short and J 4 bases short, with 5 bases between. Germline V gene lookup returns CDR1 LGHDT and CDR2 YNNKEL (reference sequence). The CDR3 is 12 residues long. CDR3 coding DNA: TGTGCCAGCAGCCAAATAGGAGAGACCCAGTACTTC. Translating gives CASSQIGETQYF.

The chain couples TRBV28 to TRBJ2-7, with D tentatively TRBD2 (6 bases). The germline gives CDR1 MDHEN, CDR2 SYDVKM. The V gene lost 4 bases and the J gene lost 5 bases, with 18 bases spanning the gap. This CDR3 spans 15 amino acids. CDR3 DNA sequence: TGTGCCAGCAGTTCCTTCGGGGAGGCAAAGCACGAGCAGTACTTC. Amino acid sequence: CASSSFGEAKHEQYF.